These 18 T cell receptor beta chains share one sample of origin, sequenced in a study of blood T cell repertoires in COVID-19. TCRdb's table, derived via immunoSEQ multiplex PCR, lists solely in-frame clones and lacks some. The sample includes 100,000 to 150,000 clones, about 88% of them seen just once. Sequenced input: peripheral blood. The source is a woman of 80 years or more with acute or convalescent COVID-19.

J is TRBJ1-6 and V is TRBV3-1 (or the pseudogene TRBV3-2); D possibly corresponds to TRBD1 (6 bases). V gave up 8 bases and J gave up 0 bases, with 14 bases separating them. CDR1 and CDR2 from the germline V gene are LGHDT and YNNKEL (reference sequence). The CDR3 loop spans 16 amino acids. Written as DNA, the CDR3 is TGTGCCAGCCGGGATGGACAGTACTCCTATAATTCACCCCTCCACTTT. Translation: CASRDGQYSYNSPLHF.

CDR3 sequence reads: CASSYGTGISGANVLTF. The CDR3 DNA reads TGTGCCAGCAGCTACGGGACAGGTATCTCTGGGGCCAACGTCCTGACTTTC. The chain has TRBV11-2 and TRBJ2-6; 8 bases agree with TRBD1. This CDR3 contains 17 residues. Germline trimming cut 4 bases from V and 0 bases from J; bases unmatched to any gene: 5. Germline V gene data show CDR1 as SGHAT and CDR2 as FQNNGV.

The gene calls are TRBV5-1 and TRBJ1-4; D remains unclear. The ends were cut back, 5 bases at V and 0 bases at J, with 14 bases in the middle. Germline CDR1 reads SGHRS; CDR2 reads YFSETQ. CDR3 length: 16 residues. Here the CDR3 reads CASSPTDPATNEKLFF. The CDR3 DNA reads as TGCGCCAGCAGTCCTACAGATCCTGCAACTAATGAAAAACTGTTTTTT.

This clone was seen just once. The chain uses TRBV11-2 and TRBJ2-2, with TRBD2 matching 10 bases. The germline V gene has CDR1 SGHAT and CDR2 FQNNGV. The junction had 2 bases not matched to a gene; V was cut back by 5 bases and J by 2 bases. The CDR3 extends over 15 amino acids. For the CDR3, the DNA is TGTGCCAGCAGCCGACTAGCGGGTAACACCGGGGAGCTGTTTTTT. Translation: CASSRLAGNTGELFF.

Worth noting for this clone: One junction end disagrees with the germline gene, perhaps due to a read error. The chain is built from TRBV6-6 and TRBJ2-7, with D perhaps TRBD2 (6 bases). The CDR3 is made up of 12 amino acids. Germline CDR1 reads MNHNY; CDR2 reads SVGAGI (reference sequence). The CDR3 sequence is CPRLELTYEQYF. DNA of the CDR3: TGCCCTAGACTAGAACTAACCTACGAGCAGTACTTC.

The chain combines TRBV28 with TRBJ1-2, with TRBD1 identical over 7 bases. The V gene's germline CDR1 is MDHEN and CDR2 SYDVKM. The CDR3 sequence is 14 residues long. Losses at the gene ends were 8 bases for V and 4 bases for J; bases not matched to a gene: 10. The CDR3: CASGQALAFYGYTF. CDR3 in DNA: TGTGCCAGCGGACAGGCCCTGGCCTTCTATGGCTACACCTTC.

This chain uses TRBV10-3 with TRBJ1-5, with D maybe TRBD1 (6 bases). V was clipped by 4 bases and J by 6 bases, with 10 bases between them. CDR1 is ENHRY, CDR2 SYGVKD, per germline. There are 13 residues in the CDR3. The CDR3 sequence is CAISAGAGQPQHF. The DNA for the CDR3 is TGTGCCATCAGTGCAGGGGCGGGTCAGCCCCAGCATTTT.

The V and J genes are TRBV7-2 and TRBJ2-2; the D gene is possibly TRBD1 (6 bases). Germline assignment: CDR1 SGHTA and CDR2 FQGNSA. V lost 2 bases and J 3 bases, leaving 10 bases between the germline ends. The CDR3 spans 15 residues. DNA for the CDR3: TGTGCCAGCAGCTTATACAGGGTTGACACCGGGGAGCTGTTTTTT. Amino acids: CASSLYRVDTGELFF.

This sequence joins TRBV4-2 and TRBJ1-1, with D possibly being TRBD1 (5 bases). Between the trimmed V and J ends, which lost 1 base and 1 base, there was a span of 13 bases. The CDR3 runs to 16 residues. Looked up from germline, CDR1 is LGHNA and CDR2 is YNFKEQ. The CDR3 DNA reads TGTGCCAGCAGCCAAGGCTCTACAGGAGAGAACACTGAAGCTTTCTTT. Its translation is CASSQGSTGENTEAFF.

The V call is TRBV7-2, the J call TRBJ2-2; 11 nucleotides agree with TRBD2. The CDR3 length is 16 residues. Germline V CDR1 and CDR2: SGHTA, FQGNSA. The ends lost 1 base at V and 6 bases at J; junction bases unmatched: 4. The CDR3 protein is CASSLGLAGGSGELFF. The CDR3 nucleotides read TGTGCCAGCAGCTTAGGGCTAGCGGGGGGTTCCGGGGAGCTGTTTTTT.

The genes are TRBV4-3 and TRBJ2-5, with D unresolved. The CDR3 is 14 residues long. V lost 1 base and J 4 bases, leaving 10 bases between the germline ends. Germline assignment: CDR1 LGHNA and CDR2 YSLEER. In DNA, the CDR3 is TGCGCCAGCAGCCAAGTAGCTCTATCAGAGACCCAGTACTTC. Protein product: CASSQVALSETQYF.

The J gene is TRBJ2-3, the V gene TRBV7-9, with 9 bases that match TRBD1. V lost 7 bases, J lost 0 bases, and 2 bases stayed unmatched. CDR3 length equals 14 residues. CDR1 is SEHNR and CDR2 is FQNEAQ in the germline V gene (reference sequence). The DNA of the CDR3 is TGTGCCAGCACCGGGACAGGGAGCACAGATACGCAGTATTTT. This translates into CASTGTGSTDTQYF.

The chain uses TRBV4-2 and TRBJ1-2; the match to TRBD1 covers 7 bases. Germline V gene sequence: CDR1 LGHNA, CDR2 YNFKEQ. The CDR3 consists of 17 residues. V shed 0 bases, J shed 3 bases, and the junction held 10 bases outside the gene matches. The CDR3 loop is CASSQDGGQLMYYGYTF. The CDR3 coding sequence is TGTGCCAGCAGCCAAGATGGGGGACAGCTAATGTACTATGGCTACACCTTC.

This chain joins TRBV7-9 and TRBJ1-1; TRBD1 is a possible D gene (5 bases). This CDR3 has 15 residues. V was pared by 2 bases and J by 5 bases, with 15 bases between. Germline V gene sequence: CDR1 SEHNR, CDR2 FQNEAQ (reference sequence). In nucleotides, the CDR3 is TGTGCCAGCAGCTTATCCTCTAGGGGTGGTACTGAAGCTTTCTTT. Its protein product is CASSLSSRGGTEAFF.

CDR3 amino acids: CASRDEHTEAFF. CDR3 nucleotides: TGTGCCAGCAGAGATGAGCACACTGAAGCTTTCTTT. The chain links TRBV3-1 (or the pseudogene TRBV3-2) to TRBJ1-1; D uncertain. CDR1 and CDR2 (germline): LGHDT, YNNKEL (reference sequence). V lost 6 bases and J lost 3, with 8 bases in between. The CDR3 sequence is 12 residues long.

The chain couples TRBV29-1 to TRBJ1-2, with no clear D. V lost 3 bases, J lost 8 bases, and 10 bases lay in between. Germline V CDR1 and CDR2: SQVTM, ANQGSEA. CDR3 size: 11 residues. In DNA, the CDR3 is TGCAGCGTTGATTCTTACCGGGGCTACACCTTC. This gives the protein CSVDSYRGYTF.

The chain combines TRBV25-1 with TRBJ1-4, with 8 positions matching TRBD1. Unmatched junction bases numbered 2, after V lost 1 base and J lost 4 bases. Germline V CDR1 and CDR2: MGHDK, SYGVNS. The length of the CDR3 is 15 residues. CDR3 in amino acids: CASSELDRVNEKLFF. CDR3 DNA: TGTGCCAGCAGTGAATTGGACAGGGTTAATGAAAAACTGTTTTTT. Filled out from reference TRBV25-1 and TRBJ1-4, the complete variable domain reads EADIYQTPRYLVIGTGKKITLECSQTMGHDKMYWYQQDPGMELHLIHYSYGVNSTEKGDLSSESTVSRIRTEHFPLTLESARPSHTSQYLCASSELDRVNEKLFFGSGTQLSVL.

The chain employs TRBV2 and TRBJ2-7; 9 bases align to TRBD1. CDR1 is SNHLY and CDR2 is FYNNEI in the germline V gene. The CDR3 runs 14 residues. V gave up 9 bases and J gave up 3 bases; unmatched junction bases: 9. CDR3 amino acids: CASFPGTGHYEQYF. The CDR3 region has the DNA TGTGCCAGTTTCCCCGGGACAGGGCACTACGAGCAGTACTTC.